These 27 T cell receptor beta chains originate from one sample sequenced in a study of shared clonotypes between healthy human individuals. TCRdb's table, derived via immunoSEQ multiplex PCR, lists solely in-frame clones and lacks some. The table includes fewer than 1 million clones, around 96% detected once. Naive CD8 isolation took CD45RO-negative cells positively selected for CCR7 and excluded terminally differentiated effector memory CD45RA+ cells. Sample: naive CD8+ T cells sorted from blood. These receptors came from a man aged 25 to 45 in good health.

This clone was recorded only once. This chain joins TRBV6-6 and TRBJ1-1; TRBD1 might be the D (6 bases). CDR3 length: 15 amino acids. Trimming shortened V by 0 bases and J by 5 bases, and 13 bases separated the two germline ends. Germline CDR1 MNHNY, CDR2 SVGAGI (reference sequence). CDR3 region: CASSYSIQGGTEAFF. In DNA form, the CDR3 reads TGTGCCAGCAGTTACTCGATACAGGGCGGTACTGAAGCTTTCTTT.

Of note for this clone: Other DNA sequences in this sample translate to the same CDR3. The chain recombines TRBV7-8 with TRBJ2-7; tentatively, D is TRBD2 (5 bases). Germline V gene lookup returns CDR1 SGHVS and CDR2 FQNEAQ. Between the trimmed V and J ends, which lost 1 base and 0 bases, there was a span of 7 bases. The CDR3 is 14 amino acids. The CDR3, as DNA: TGTGCCAGCAGCTTAGTGGGGAGCTCCTACGAGCAGTACTTC. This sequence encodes CASSLVGSSYEQYF.

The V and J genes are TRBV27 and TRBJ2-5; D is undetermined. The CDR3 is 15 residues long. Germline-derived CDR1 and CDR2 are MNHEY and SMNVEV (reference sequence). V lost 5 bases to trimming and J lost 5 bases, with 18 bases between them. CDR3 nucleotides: TGTGCCAGCAGTCTGGCAGGTCAATTAGGGGAGACCCAGTACTTC. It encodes CASSLAGQLGETQYF.

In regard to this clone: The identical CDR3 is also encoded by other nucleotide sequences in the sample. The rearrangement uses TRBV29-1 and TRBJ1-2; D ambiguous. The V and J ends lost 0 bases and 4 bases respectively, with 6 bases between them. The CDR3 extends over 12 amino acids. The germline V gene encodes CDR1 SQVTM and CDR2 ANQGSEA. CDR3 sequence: CSVEDRGYGYTF. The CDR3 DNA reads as TGCAGCGTTGAAGATCGCGGCTATGGCTACACCTTC.

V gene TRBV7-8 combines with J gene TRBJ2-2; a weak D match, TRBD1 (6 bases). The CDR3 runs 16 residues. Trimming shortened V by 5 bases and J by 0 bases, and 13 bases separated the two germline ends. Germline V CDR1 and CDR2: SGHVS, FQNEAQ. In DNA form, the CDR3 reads TGTGCCAGCAGCCACCCGGGACAATCGAACACCGGGGAGCTGTTTTTT. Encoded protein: CASSHPGQSNTGELFF.

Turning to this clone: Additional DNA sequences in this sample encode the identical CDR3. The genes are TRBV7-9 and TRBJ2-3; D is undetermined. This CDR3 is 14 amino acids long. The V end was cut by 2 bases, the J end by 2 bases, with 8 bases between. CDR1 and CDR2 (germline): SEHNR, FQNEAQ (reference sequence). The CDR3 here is CASSLSGSTDTQYF. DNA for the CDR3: TGTGCCAGCAGCTTATCAGGTTCCACAGATACGCAGTATTTT. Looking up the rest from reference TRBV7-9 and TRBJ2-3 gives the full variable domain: DTGVSQNPRHKITKRGQNVTFRCDPISEHNRLYWYRQTLGQGPEFLTYFQNEAQLEKSRLLSDRFSAERPKGSFSTLEIQRTEQGDSAMYLCASSLSGSTDTQYFGPGTRLTVL.

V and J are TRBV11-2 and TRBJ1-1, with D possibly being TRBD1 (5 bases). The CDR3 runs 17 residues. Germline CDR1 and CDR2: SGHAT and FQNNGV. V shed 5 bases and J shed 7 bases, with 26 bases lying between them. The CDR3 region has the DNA TGTGCCAGCAGCCCTACCCCCAGGACTGGGTCAACAGGTGAAGCTTTCTTT. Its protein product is CASSPTPRTGSTGEAFF.

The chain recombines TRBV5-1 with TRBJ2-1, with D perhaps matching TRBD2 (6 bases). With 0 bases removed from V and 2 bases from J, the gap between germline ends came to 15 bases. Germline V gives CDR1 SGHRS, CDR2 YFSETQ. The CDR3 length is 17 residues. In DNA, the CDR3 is TGCGCCAGCAGCTTGGTAAGGCTGGGCGGGGCCTACAATGAGCAGTTCTTC. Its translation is CASSLVRLGGAYNEQFF.

The CDR3 coding sequence is TGTGCCAGCAGTTTAGGGCTAGCGGGAGGTACTAGCACAGATACGCAGTATTTT. This encodes CASSLGLAGGTSTDTQYF. The chain has TRBV28 and TRBJ2-3; 11 nucleotides align to TRBD2. Per the germline V gene, CDR1 is MDHEN and CDR2 is SYDVKM. The CDR3 is 18 residues long. Trimming cost V 2 bases and J 0 bases; bases outside gene matches: 7.

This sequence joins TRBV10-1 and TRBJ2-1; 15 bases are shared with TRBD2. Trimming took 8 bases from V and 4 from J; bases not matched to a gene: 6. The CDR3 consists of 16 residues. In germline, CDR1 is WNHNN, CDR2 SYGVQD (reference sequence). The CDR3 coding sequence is TGCGCCAGCTCGGGACTAGCGGGAGGAGGTTACAATGAGCAGTTCTTC. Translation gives CASSGLAGGGYNEQFF.

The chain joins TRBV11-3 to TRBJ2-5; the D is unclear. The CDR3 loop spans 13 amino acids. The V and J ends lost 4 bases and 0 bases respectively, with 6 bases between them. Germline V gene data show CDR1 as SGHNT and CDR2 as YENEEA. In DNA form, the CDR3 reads TGTGCCAGCAGCTCCCGTAACCAAGAGACCCAGTACTTC. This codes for CASSSRNQETQYF.

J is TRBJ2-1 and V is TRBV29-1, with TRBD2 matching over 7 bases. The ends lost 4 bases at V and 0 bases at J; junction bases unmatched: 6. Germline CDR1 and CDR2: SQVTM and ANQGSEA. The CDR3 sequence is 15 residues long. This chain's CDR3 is CSVAHPSGSYNEQFF. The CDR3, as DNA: TGCAGCGTTGCCCACCCTAGCGGCTCCTACAATGAGCAGTTCTTC.

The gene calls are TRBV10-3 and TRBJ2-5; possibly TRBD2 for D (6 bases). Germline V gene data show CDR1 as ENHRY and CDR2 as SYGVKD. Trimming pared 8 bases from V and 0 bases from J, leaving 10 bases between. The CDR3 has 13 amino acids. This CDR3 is CAIGSGYQETQYF. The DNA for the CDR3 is TGTGCCATCGGGAGCGGGTACCAAGAGACCCAGTACTTC.

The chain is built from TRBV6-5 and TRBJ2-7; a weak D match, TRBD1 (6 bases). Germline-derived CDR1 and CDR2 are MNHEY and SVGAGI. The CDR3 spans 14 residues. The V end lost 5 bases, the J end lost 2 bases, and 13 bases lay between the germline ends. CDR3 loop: CASSRDTETYEQYF. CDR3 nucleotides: TGTGCCAGCAGTAGGGACACGGAGACCTACGAGCAGTACTTC.

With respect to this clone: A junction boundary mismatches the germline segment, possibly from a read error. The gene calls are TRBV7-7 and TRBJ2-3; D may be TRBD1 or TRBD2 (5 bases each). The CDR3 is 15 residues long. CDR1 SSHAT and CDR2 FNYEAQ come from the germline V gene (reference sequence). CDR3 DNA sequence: TGTGCTAGCAGCTTGGGACGTGATAGCACAGATACGCAGTATTTT. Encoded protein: CASSLGRDSTDTQYF.

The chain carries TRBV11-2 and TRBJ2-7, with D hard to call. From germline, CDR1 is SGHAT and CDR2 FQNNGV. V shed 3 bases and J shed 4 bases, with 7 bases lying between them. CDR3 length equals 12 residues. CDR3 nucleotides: TGTGCCAGCAGCTTTAGAGCTTACGAGCAGTACTTC. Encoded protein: CASSFRAYEQYF.

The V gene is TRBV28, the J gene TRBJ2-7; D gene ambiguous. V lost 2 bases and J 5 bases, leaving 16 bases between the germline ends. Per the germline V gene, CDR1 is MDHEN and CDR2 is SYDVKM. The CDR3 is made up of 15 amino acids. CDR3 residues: CASSLESKGFDEQYF. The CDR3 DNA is TGTGCCAGCAGTTTAGAGTCTAAGGGTTTCGACGAGCAGTACTTC.

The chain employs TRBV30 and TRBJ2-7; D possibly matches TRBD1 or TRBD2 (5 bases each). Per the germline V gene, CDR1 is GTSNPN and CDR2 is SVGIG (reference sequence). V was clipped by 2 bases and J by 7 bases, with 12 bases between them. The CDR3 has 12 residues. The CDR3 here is CAWSTGWGEQYF. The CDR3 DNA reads TGTGCCTGGAGTACTGGTTGGGGGGAGCAGTACTTC.

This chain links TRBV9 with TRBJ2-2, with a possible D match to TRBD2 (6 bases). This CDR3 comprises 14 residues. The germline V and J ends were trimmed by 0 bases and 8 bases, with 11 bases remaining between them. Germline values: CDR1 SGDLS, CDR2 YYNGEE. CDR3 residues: CASSVGEGTGELFF. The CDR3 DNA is TGTGCCAGCAGCGTAGGAGAGGGGACTGGGGAGCTGTTTTTT.

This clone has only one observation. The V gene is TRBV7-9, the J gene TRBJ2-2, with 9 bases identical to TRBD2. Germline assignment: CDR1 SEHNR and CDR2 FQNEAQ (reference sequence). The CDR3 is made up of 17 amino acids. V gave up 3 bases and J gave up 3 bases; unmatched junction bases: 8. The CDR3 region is CASSFHTAGGDTGELFF. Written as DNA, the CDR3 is TGTGCCAGCAGCTTCCATACGGCGGGAGGGGACACCGGGGAGCTGTTTTTT.

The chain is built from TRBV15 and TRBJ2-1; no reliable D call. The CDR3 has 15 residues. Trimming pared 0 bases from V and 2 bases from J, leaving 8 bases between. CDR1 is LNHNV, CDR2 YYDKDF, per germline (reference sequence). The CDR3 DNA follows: TGTGCCACCAGCAGAGATCGCGGCGCCTACAATGAGCAGTTCTTC. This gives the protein CATSRDRGAYNEQFF.

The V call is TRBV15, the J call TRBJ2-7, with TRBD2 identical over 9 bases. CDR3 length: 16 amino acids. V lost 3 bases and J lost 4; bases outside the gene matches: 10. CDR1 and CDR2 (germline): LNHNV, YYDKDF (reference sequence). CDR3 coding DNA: TGTGCCACCAGCAGGGACGGAGCGGGAGGACTGTACGAGCAGTACTTC. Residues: CATSRDGAGGLYEQYF. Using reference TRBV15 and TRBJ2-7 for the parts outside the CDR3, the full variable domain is DAMVIQNPRYQVTQFGKPVTLSCSQTLNHNVMYWYQQKSSQAPKLLFHYYDKDFNNEADTPDNFQSRRPNTSFCFLDIRSPGLGDTAMYLCATSRDGAGGLYEQYFGPGTRLTVT.

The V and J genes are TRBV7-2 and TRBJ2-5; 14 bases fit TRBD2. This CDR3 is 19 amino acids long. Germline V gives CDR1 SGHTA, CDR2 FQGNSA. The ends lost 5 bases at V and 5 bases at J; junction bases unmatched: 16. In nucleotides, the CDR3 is TGTGCCAGCAGCCATTTCGGACTAGCGGGAGGCGGGGGTGAGGAGACCCAGTACTTC. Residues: CASSHFGLAGGGGEETQYF.

The CDR3, as DNA: TGTGCCCGCAACCCCCGGACTAGTGAACCATACAATGAGCAGTTCTTC. This sequence encodes CARNPRTSEPYNEQFF. The chain uses TRBV12-1 and TRBJ2-1; the listed D gene, TRBD2, was not tested against the DNA. TRBV12-1 is designated a pseudogene. The CDR3 has 16 residues.

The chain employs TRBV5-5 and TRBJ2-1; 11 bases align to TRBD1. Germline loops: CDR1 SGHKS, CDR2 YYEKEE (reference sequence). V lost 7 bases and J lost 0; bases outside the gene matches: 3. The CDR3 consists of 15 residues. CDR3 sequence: CASRDRGCSYNEQFF. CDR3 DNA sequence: TGTGCCAGCCGGGACAGGGGGTGCTCCTACAATGAGCAGTTCTTC.

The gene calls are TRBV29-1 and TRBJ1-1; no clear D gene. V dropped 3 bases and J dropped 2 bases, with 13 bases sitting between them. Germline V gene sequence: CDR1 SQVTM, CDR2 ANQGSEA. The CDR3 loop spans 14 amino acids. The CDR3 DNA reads TGCAGCGTTGAGGCCGAAGGGTATAACACTGAAGCTTTCTTT. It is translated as CSVEAEGYNTEAFF.

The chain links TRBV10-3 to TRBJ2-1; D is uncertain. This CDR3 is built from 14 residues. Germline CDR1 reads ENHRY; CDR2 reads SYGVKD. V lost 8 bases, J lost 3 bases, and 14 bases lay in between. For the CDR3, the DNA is TGTGCCATCCGCCCTTTTGGCGGCTACAATGAGCAGTTCTTC. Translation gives CAIRPFGGYNEQFF.